These T cell receptor beta chains were read from a single sample in a study of a mutant IDH1 vaccine in newly diagnosed glioma. Assay: immunoSEQ multiplex PCR; the TCRdb copy retains only in-frame clones and omits some. The data contain about 88,000 clones, around 80% of them singletons. Sequences were derived from PBMCs, sampled from a glioma patient treated with radiotherapy, temozolomide or both. The source is a man aged 35-49 years with glioma. Some clones in this sample may be carry-over from other donors' samples. CDR3s include the opening cysteine and the closing phenylalanine or tryptophan. The D gene is left open where the match is weak. Rows may omit the clone size; those that give it use once, few, many or a size class.

clone_size,d_call,v_call,j_call,cdr3_aa,cdr3_nt
once,NA,TRBV5-1,TRBJ2-5,CASSLDQGKETQYF,TGCGCCAGCAGCTTGGACCAGGGAAAAGAGACCCAGTACTTC
once,TRBD1,TRBV29-1,TRBJ2-5,CSVEEGTGAQETQYF,TGCAGCGTTGAAGAGGGTACAGGGGCACAAGAGACCCAGTACTTC
NA,NA,TRBV4-1,TRBJ1-2,CASSLAETYGYTF,TGCGCCAGCAGCCTGGCAGAGACCTATGGCTACACCTTC
NA,NA,TRBV25-1,TRBJ1-6,CASSGRQGYSPLHF,TGTGCCAGCAGTGGGAGGCAGGGTTATTCACCCCTCCACTTT
NA,TRBD1,TRBV6-5,TRBJ1-6,CASSYGDRGDSPLHF,TGTGCCAGCAGTTACGGCGACAGGGGTGATTCACCCCTCCACTTT
NA,TRBD1,TRBV29-1,TRBJ1-1,CSVADREVAAFF,TGCAGCGTCGCGGACAGGGAGGTTGCAGCTTTCTTT
NA,TRBD2,TRBV2,TRBJ2-3,CASSSLRAGIDTQYF,TGTGCCAGCAGTTCGCTGCGAGCGGGGATAGATACGCAGTATTTT
NA,TRBD1,TRBV5-1,TRBJ2-1,CASKRGTGHNEQFF,TGCGCCAGCAAAAGGGGGACAGGGCATAATGAGCAGTTCTTC
once,NA,TRBV2,TRBJ1-1,CASRTDGSARDEAFF,TGTGCCAGCAGGACGGACGGGTCGGCGCGGGATGAAGCTTTCTTT
few,TRBD1,TRBV10-1,TRBJ1-4,CASNRQGGVKLFF,TGCGCCAGCAATCGACAGGGAGGGGTAAAACTGTTTTTT
NA,NA,TRBV10-2,TRBJ2-7,CASRDILYEQYF,TGCGCCAGCAGGGACATCCTCTACGAGCAGTACTTC
NA,NA,TRBV7-2,TRBJ1-2,CASSLKTVDLYGYTF,TGTGCCAGCAGCTTAAAAACTGTGGATCTCTATGGCTACACCTTC
few,NA,TRBV4-2,TRBJ1-2,CASSQGNLNYGYTF,TGTGCCAGCAGCCAAGGGAACCTAAACTATGGCTACACCTTC
NA,TRBD1,TRBV4-1,TRBJ1-2,CASSQGDRVAYGYTF,TGCGCCAGCAGCCAAGGGGACAGGGTGGCGTATGGCTACACCTTC
NA,NA,TRBV30,TRBJ2-3,CAWSVLGPDTQYF,TGTGCCTGGAGTGTACTCGGTCCAGATACGCAGTATTTT
NA,NA,TRBV6-6,TRBJ1-5,CASSPANQPQHF,TGTGCCAGCAGCCCAGCAAATCAGCCCCAGCATTTT
NA,NA,TRBV29-1,TRBJ2-1,CSVGTYNEQFF,TGCAGCGTCGGGACCTACAATGAGCAGTTCTTC
NA,NA,TRBV7-9,TRBJ2-7,CASSFGGGYEQYF,TGTGCCAGCAGCTTCGGAGGGGGGTACGAGCAGTACTTC
NA,TRBD1,TRBV29-1,TRBJ1-2,CSVEPGTGNGYTF,TGCAGCGTTGAACCCGGGACAGGAAACGGCTACACCTTC
NA,NA,TRBV6-1,TRBJ2-7,CASSESSAGGDYEQYF,TGTGCCAGCAGTGAATCTTCGGCAGGTGGTGACTACGAGCAGTACTTC